This TCR beta chain was identified during a study of cytomegalovirus exposure and HLA in healthy donors. Whole-study results and caveats: Overall, approximately 150 TCR beta chains were annotated as cytomegalovirus-associated. Among TCR beta chains of equal frequency, HLA-associated ones were more clonally expanded in a later analysis. The dataset shows that most TCR sequences were rare, while some public TCRs occurred in many donors. Sequencing likely generated an artifact that appeared as a cluster of highly shared sequence variants.

PCR was performed using 60 Vbeta and 13 Jbeta primers. Produced via immunoSEQ multiplex PCR; TCRdb's table is partial and in-frame only. This table holds over 100,000 clones. The CDR3 extends over 14 amino acids. J was trimmed by 4 bases and V by 3 bases; bases with no gene match: 4. The germline gives CDR1 SGHTA, CDR2 FQGNSA. As concerns this clone: Its antigen is unidentified.

This sequence joins TRBV7-2 and TRBJ1-2; TRBD1 aligns across 8 bases. The sample comprised PBMCs. The receptor comes from a man between 18 and 29 years old in good health and CMV-seronegative. In nucleotides, the CDR3 is TGTGCCAGCAGCTTTGACAGGGGCACCTATGGCTACACCTTC. Protein: CASSFDRGTYGYTF.